Listed below are T cell receptor beta chains from one sample, sequenced in a study of PD-L1 blockade in urothelial cancer. Using immunoSEQ multiplex PCR, the repertoire was profiled, and TCRdb retains in-frame clones only, with some absent. Of 55,000 to 80,000 clones listed, approximately 86% are singletons. This specimen was PBMCs, taken around atezolizumab (anti-PD-L1) treatment. All receptors derive from a man between 60 and 75 years old with urothelial cancer. Each CDR3 is given with its conserved first and last residue. The order of the fields is D gene, V gene, clone size, J gene, CDR3 protein. A D gene is named only where the DNA matches it firmly. Rows give clone size only sometimes, using once, few, many, or a class for an expanded clone.

.	TRBV6-5	.	TRBJ2-5	CASSYSHRVGETQYF
TRBD2	TRBV11-2	.	TRBJ2-5	CASSLAASGGEETQYF
.	TRBV5-4	.	TRBJ1-5	CASSFAGDRNQPQHF
.	TRBV9	.	TRBJ1-5	CASSVEGGNQPQHF
.	TRBV18	.	TRBJ1-2	CASSPGPPSYTF
TRBD1	TRBV7-2	.	TRBJ1-5	CASSTGTGGENQPQHF
.	TRBV5-1	.	TRBJ1-1	CASSLSQGGVNTEAFF
.	TRBV9	.	TRBJ1-1	CASSVGAQGWTEAFF
.	TRBV7-2	.	TRBJ2-4	CASSLEPPTVAKNIQYF
.	TRBV11-2	.	TRBJ1-4	CASSSTGISSEKLFF
.	TRBV9	.	TRBJ1-4	CASSTGLGEKLFF
TRBD1	TRBV5-1	.	TRBJ1-6	CASSLEGARNSPLHF
.	TRBV15	.	TRBJ2-1	CATSTQSYNEQFF
TRBD1	TRBV28	.	TRBJ1-4	CASSSQGPNEKLFF
TRBD1	TRBV5-1	.	TRBJ1-2	CASSSGTGRDYGYTF
.	TRBV11-3	few	TRBJ2-4	CASSRRDFAENIQYF
TRBD2	TRBV11-2	.	TRBJ2-3	CASSLGTSGGSTDTQYF
.	TRBV29-1	.	TRBJ2-5	CSVVRGAYETQYF
TRBD1	TRBV5-5	once	TRBJ2-3	CASSSTGTGTDTQYF
.	TRBV19	.	TRBJ1-1	CASSPIGTTSITEAFF